Listed here is a single T cell receptor beta chain. During its preparation, the TCRbeta library received unique molecular identifiers. MiXCR, run by TCRdb on the PCR reads, gives a single entry per CDR3 protein. The table records some 290,000 distinct CDR3 sequences, over 20% of them present only once. This entry belongs to a study of T-cell reconstitution after alpha-beta-depleted transplantation in children. Per the germline V gene, CDR1 is SGDLS and CDR2 is YYNGEE. This CDR3 spans 15 amino acids. V was trimmed by 2 bases and J by 3 bases, leaving 11 bases between them. This TCR was recovered from a male patient between 5 and 17 years old who had a stem cell transplant for acute lymphoblastic leukemia, so the T cells may come from the graft donor. This chain links TRBV9 with TRBJ2-2; D may be TRBD2 (5 bases). Sequenced material: PBMCs, mostly from graft donor cells, taken 180 days after TCRalphabeta/CD19-depleted stem cell transplant. This CDR3 is CASSVWTRHTGELFF. In DNA form, the CDR3 reads TGTGCCAGCAGCGTCTGGACTCGACACACCGGGGAGCTGTTTTTT. The complete variable domain, with remaining parts taken from reference TRBV9 and TRBJ2-2, reads DSGVTQTPKHLITATGQRVTLRCSPRSGDLSVYWYQQSLDQGLQFLIQYYNGEERAKGNILERFSAQQFPDLHSELNLSSLELGDSALYFCASSVWTRHTGELFFGEGSRLTVL.